The 12 T cell receptor beta chains below were found in one sample sequenced in a study of beta chain features in type 1 diabetes. Expressed TCRB transcripts were sequenced, since all the RNA that had been isolated was reverse transcribed. The assay was immunoSEQ multiplex PCR, and TCRdb's table has in-frame clones only and misses some. Of about 230,000 clones in the sample, over 7.5% are singletons; the top ten hold around 0.031%. Sequenced material: naive CD4+ T cells from blood. The receptor source for this set is a woman in her late teens or twenties in good health.

This chain uses TRBV6-1 with TRBJ1-1; 7 positions agree with TRBD1. The ends lost 4 bases at V and 1 base at J; junction bases unmatched: 6. Germline loops: CDR1 MNHNS, CDR2 SASEGT. The CDR3 consists of 15 residues. The CDR3 region is CASSGWGQQNTEAFF. Here the CDR3 DNA reads TGTGCCAGCAGTGGATGGGGACAGCAGAACACTGAAGCTTTCTTT.

The V call is TRBV5-6, the J call TRBJ2-2; D is perhaps TRBD1 (6 bases). V was trimmed by 4 bases and J by 0 bases, leaving 13 bases between them. Germline CDR1 SGHDT, CDR2 YYEEEE. This CDR3 region has 16 residues. CDR3 amino acids: CASSPPDRSNTGELFF. The CDR3 region has the DNA TGTGCCAGCAGCCCGCCCGACAGGTCGAACACCGGGGAGCTGTTTTTT. Using reference TRBV5-6 and TRBJ2-2 for the parts outside the CDR3, the full variable domain is DAGVTQSPTHLIKTRGQQVTLRCSPKSGHDTVSWYQQALGQGPQFIFQYYEEEERQRGNFPDRFSGHQFPNYSSELNVNALLLGDSALYLCASSPPDRSNTGELFFGEGSRLTVL.

This clone has just a few counts. This chain links TRBV6-1 with TRBJ2-1, with D perhaps TRBD2 (6 bases). Germline V lookup: CDR1 MNHNS, CDR2 SASEGT. V was trimmed by 4 bases and J by 4 bases, leaving 14 bases between them. CDR3 length: 15 residues. The CDR3 DNA sequence: TGTGCCAGCAGTGGGGAGGCAGGCCCGTACAATGAGCAGTTCTTC. Translation gives CASSGEAGPYNEQFF.

This clone was found a few times. The V gene is TRBV7-2, the J gene TRBJ2-7, with 8 bases identical to TRBD2. This CDR3 region has 16 residues. The ends lost 2 bases at V and 1 base at J; junction bases unmatched: 7. Looked up from germline, CDR1 is SGHTA and CDR2 is FQGNSA. The DNA for the CDR3 is TGTGCCAGCAGCTTACGATCCGGGGGGGCGTCCTACGAGCAGTACTTC. It encodes CASSLRSGGASYEQYF. Variable domain in full (rest from reference TRBV7-2 and TRBJ2-7): GAGVSQSPSNKVTEKGKDVELRCDPISGHTALYWYRQSLGQGLEFLIYFQGNSAPDKSGLPSDRFSAERTGGSVSTLTIQRTQQEDSAVYLCASSLRSGGASYEQYFGPGTRLTVT.

The chain uses TRBV6-1 and TRBJ1-5, with D possibly TRBD1 on 5 matching bases. From germline, CDR1 is MNHNS and CDR2 SASEGT. With 2 bases removed from V and 9 bases from J, the gap between germline ends came to 20 bases. This CDR3 comprises 16 residues. CDR3 sequence reads: CASSETITGGNWPQHF. The CDR3 bases are TGTGCCAGCAGTGAAACTATCACAGGCGGCAATTGGCCCCAGCATTTT.

This chain joins TRBV11-2 and TRBJ2-7; D possibly corresponds to TRBD2 (5 bases). The CDR3 has 13 amino acids. Germline values: CDR1 SGHAT, CDR2 FQNNGV. The V end was cut by 3 bases, the J end by 3 bases, with 9 bases between. The CDR3 loop is CASSFRTLYEQYF. The CDR3 region has the DNA TGTGCCAGCAGCTTCCGGACTCTCTACGAGCAGTACTTC. The variable domain in full, completed from reference TRBV11-2 and TRBJ2-7, reads EAGVAQSPRYKIIEKRQSVAFWCNPISGHATLYWYQQILGQGPKLLIQFQNNGVVDDSQLPKDRFSAERLKGVDSTLKIQPAKLEDSAVYLCASSFRTLYEQYFGPGTRLTVT.

The table lists this clone with a few counts. The chain joins TRBV27 to TRBJ2-1, with 14 bases fitting TRBD2. This CDR3 spans 15 amino acids. Germline V gives CDR1 MNHEY, CDR2 SMNVEV (reference sequence). V was clipped by 5 bases and J by 7 bases; unmatched bases: 4. In DNA, the CDR3 is TGTGCCAGCAGTAAGACTAGCGGGAGGGCGAATGAGCAGTTCTTC. Translated: CASSKTSGRANEQFF.

This clone was picked up a small number of times. The chain carries TRBV5-1 and TRBJ1-2; the D gene is possibly TRBD1 (5 bases). Germline loops: CDR1 SGHRS, CDR2 YFSETQ. CDR3 length equals 15 residues. V gave up 3 bases and J gave up 2 bases, with 14 bases separating them. In nucleotides, the CDR3 is TGCGCCAGCAGCTCAGGGATTACAGGAAACTATGGCTACACCTTC. Its protein is CASSSGITGNYGYTF. Filled out from reference TRBV5-1 and TRBJ1-2, the complete variable domain reads KAGVTQTPRYLIKTRGQQVTLSCSPISGHRSVSWYQQTPGQGLQFLFEYFSETQRNKGNFPGRFSGRQFSNSRSEMNVSTLELGDSALYLCASSSGITGNYGYTFGSGTRLTVV.

This clone was detected a few times. The chain has TRBV7-8 and TRBJ1-5; D possibly corresponds to TRBD1 (6 bases). This CDR3 contains 15 residues. The germline V gene encodes CDR1 SGHVS and CDR2 FQNEAQ. V gave up 5 bases and J gave up 3 bases, with 14 bases separating them. The CDR3 region is CASSPRQVNNQPQHF. The CDR3 bases are TGTGCCAGCAGCCCTCGACAGGTGAACAATCAGCCCCAGCATTTT.

The chain recombines TRBV5-1 with TRBJ1-4, with 10 bases identical to TRBD1. V gave up 4 bases and J gave up 8 bases; unmatched junction bases: 5. CDR1 SGHRS and CDR2 YFSETQ come from the germline V gene. The CDR3 spans 14 residues. The chain's CDR3 is CASSDGTGEEKLFF. Here the CDR3 DNA reads TGCGCCAGCAGCGACGGGACAGGGGAAGAAAAACTGTTTTTT.

In this sample, this clone turned up a few times. The chain combines TRBV4-2 with TRBJ2-1, with TRBD2 matching 8 bases. This CDR3 region has 16 residues. Germline loops: CDR1 LGHNA, CDR2 YNFKEQ. V was clipped by 4 bases and J by 2 bases; unmatched bases: 7. The CDR3 loop is CASSPTGLGPYNEQFF. For the CDR3, the DNA is TGTGCCAGCAGCCCGACGGGACTAGGCCCCTACAATGAGCAGTTCTTC.

The rearrangement links TRBV9 to TRBJ2-2; 7 bases line up with TRBD2. Germline V CDR1 and CDR2: SGDLS, YYNGEE. Germline trimming cut 2 bases from V and 4 bases from J; bases unmatched to any gene: 2. The CDR3 covers 14 residues. CDR3 protein: CASSVTSRTGELFF. Here the CDR3 DNA reads TGTGCCAGCAGCGTGACTAGCCGCACCGGGGAGCTGTTTTTT.